This TCR beta chain was identified in a study of T-cell memory formation after mild COVID-19. Study context: In these data, TCR clusters were largely donor specific.

Study-wide results and limits: Contracting clones from day 15 to 85 showed balanced CD4/CD8; later expanders favored CD4+.

5'RACE with constant-segment primers built TCRalpha and TCRbeta cDNA libraries with UMIs. One entry per CDR3 protein results from TCRdb running MiXCR on the 5' RACE reads. The data contain some 410,000 distinct CDR3 sequences, 20% to 25% of them singletons. V dropped 0 bases and J dropped 2 bases, with 15 bases sitting between them. CDR1 is LGHNA, CDR2 YSLEER, per germline. This CDR3 is built from 17 residues. Notes on this clonotype: The antigen remains unidentified.

Sequenced material: PBMCs or a T cell subset sorted from them (not recorded which). The chain couples TRBV4-3 to TRBJ2-3; D is possibly TRBD2 (5 bases). The TCR was taken from an adult woman who had mild COVID-19 (a few samples of this study predate the infection). Cell type and time point are not known. The CDR3 reads CASSQDRPGLNTDTQYF. The CDR3 coding sequence is TGCGCCAGCAGCCAAGATCGTCCGGGGTTGAACACAGATACGCAGTATTTT.